The source of this T cell receptor (beta chain) is a study of control samples from healthy donors and cancer patients. This CDR3 region has 18 residues. Trimming stripped 6 bases from V and 0 bases from J, with 21 bases between. Germline CDR1 LNHDA, CDR2 SQIVND (reference sequence). Assay used: immunoSEQ multiplex PCR; TCRdb lists only in-frame clones, some missing. Of 80,000 to 100,000 clones in the sample, more than 90% are singletons; the top ten hold approximately 3%. This chain links TRBV19 with TRBJ1-3, with D unclear. The sample consisted of blood. The sequence derives from a human donor in good health. The donor label of this sample is uncertain. CDR3 in amino acids: CASSRYDLGEFSGNTIYF. For the CDR3, the DNA is TGTGCCAGTAGCCGATATGACTTGGGTGAATTCTCTGGAAACACCATATATTTT.